This T cell receptor beta chain was sequenced for a study of OX40 agonist ivuxolimab in advanced cancers. Study summary: Cohort: more than 75% men, mean age 60, aged roughly 20 to 79. Study-wide results and limits: CD4+ and CD8+ T cells in blood underwent clonal expansion by week 6 at 0.1 to 3.0 mg/kg. The study did not work out the antigen specificity of the expanded peripheral T cells.

As for this clone: What it binds is unknown.

With V trimmed by 0 bases and J by 3 bases, 3 bases remained unmatched. The CDR3 has 16 residues. Germline CDR1 is WNHNN and CDR2 is SYGVQD (reference sequence). Method: immunoSEQ multiplex PCR; TCRdb's copy keeps in-frame clones and lacks some. The sample holds 65,000 to 95,000 clones; about 90% are singletons and the top ten take approximately 10%. The clonotype was recovered from an adult with an advanced solid tumor such as melanoma, head and neck, liver or kidney cancer. The V gene is TRBV10-1, the J gene TRBJ1-4; 8 nucleotides align to TRBD1. This specimen consisted of CD4+ or CD8+ T cells sorted from blood, obtained in a trial of the OX40 agonist ivuxolimab. The CDR3 spells CASSESDRAANEKLFF. The CDR3 region has the DNA TGCGCCAGCAGTGAGTCGGACAGGGCTGCTAATGAAAAACTGTTTTTT.